This T cell receptor (beta chain) was sequenced during a study of T cell responses to AZD1222 COVID-19 vaccine. Whole-study findings and limits: With two AZD1222 doses given, Spike-specific TCR breadth and depth both rose. Donor demographics were predominantly white British with a female majority; clonal diversity may be underestimated. The peak T cell response came first, and repertoires were sampled only after it.

The CDR3 is 17 residues long. V was trimmed by 1 base and J by 0 bases, leaving 14 bases between them. Germline CDR1 LGHNA, CDR2 YNFKEQ. This clone appeared a single time. The antigen remains undetermined. TCRdb's table, derived via immunoSEQ multiplex PCR, lists solely in-frame clones and lacks some. Of around 130,000 clones in the sample, 75% to 95% are singletons; the top ten hold more than 3.5%. Sample: peripheral blood, taken 28 days after the second dose of the MenACWY control vaccine. The receptor's source is an adult who received the MenACWY meningococcal vaccine as a control. The chain has TRBV4-2 and TRBJ2-3; no definite D call. The CDR3 protein is CASSQGFTVSSTDTQYF. The CDR3 DNA reads TGTGCCAGCAGCCAAGGGTTCACAGTCTCTAGCACAGATACGCAGTATTTT.